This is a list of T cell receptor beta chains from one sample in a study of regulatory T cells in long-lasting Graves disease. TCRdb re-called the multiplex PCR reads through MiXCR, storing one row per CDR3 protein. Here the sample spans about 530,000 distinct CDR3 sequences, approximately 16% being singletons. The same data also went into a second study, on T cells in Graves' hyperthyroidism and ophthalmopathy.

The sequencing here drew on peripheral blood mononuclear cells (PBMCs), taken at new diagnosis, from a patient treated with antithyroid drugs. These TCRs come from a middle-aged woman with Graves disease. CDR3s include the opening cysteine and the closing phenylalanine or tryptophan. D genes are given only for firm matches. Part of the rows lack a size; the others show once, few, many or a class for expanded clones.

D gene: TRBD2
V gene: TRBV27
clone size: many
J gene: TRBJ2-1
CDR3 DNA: TGTGCCAGCAGTTTGCTCCGGGACTACTCCTACAATGAGCAGTTCTTC
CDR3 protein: CASSLLRDYSYNEQFF

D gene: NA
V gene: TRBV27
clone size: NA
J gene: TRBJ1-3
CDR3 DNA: TGTGCCAGCAGTTTTTCGGGGGGCCCTGGAAACACCATATATTTT
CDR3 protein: CASSFSGGPGNTIYF

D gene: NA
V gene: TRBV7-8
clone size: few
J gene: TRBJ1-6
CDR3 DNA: TGTGCCAGCAGCGAAGACCACACAGGGAATAATTCACCCCTCCACTTT
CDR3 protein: CASSEDHTGNNSPLHF

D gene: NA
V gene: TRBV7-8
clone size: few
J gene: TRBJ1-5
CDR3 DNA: TGTGCCAGCAGCTTGAGCAGGGGCAATCAGCCCCAGCATTTT
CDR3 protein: CASSLSRGNQPQHF

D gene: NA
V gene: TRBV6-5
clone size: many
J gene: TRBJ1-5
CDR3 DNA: TGTGCCAGCAGTTACTCGGCAGCTAGCAATCAGCCCCAGCATTTT
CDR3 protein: CASSYSAASNQPQHF

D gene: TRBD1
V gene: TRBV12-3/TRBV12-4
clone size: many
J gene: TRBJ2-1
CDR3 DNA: TGTGCCAGCACTCTAGACAGGGTCTATAATGAGCAGTTCTTC
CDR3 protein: CASTLDRVYNEQFF

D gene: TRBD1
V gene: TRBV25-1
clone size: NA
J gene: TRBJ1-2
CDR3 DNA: TGTGCCAGCAGTGAGTTCACAGGGGTCTACACCTTC
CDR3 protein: CASSEFTGVYTF

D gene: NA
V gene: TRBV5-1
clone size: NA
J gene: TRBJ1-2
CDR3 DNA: TGCGCCAGCAGCTTGGATGGCTCTACCGGGTATGGCTACACCTTC
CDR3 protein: CASSLDGSTGYGYTF

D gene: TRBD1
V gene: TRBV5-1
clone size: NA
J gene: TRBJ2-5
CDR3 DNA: TGCGCCAGCAGCCAGGGGGACGGACAAGAGACCCAGTACTTC
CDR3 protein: CASSQGDGQETQYF

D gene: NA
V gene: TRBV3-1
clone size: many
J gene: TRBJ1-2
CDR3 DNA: TGTGCCAGCAGCCAAGAGGGAGCCGCAGACCGCTATAGCTATGGCTACACCTTC
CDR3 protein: CASSQEGAADRYSYGYTF

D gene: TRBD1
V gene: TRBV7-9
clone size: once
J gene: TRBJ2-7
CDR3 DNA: TGTGCCAGCAGCCCTACCGGGACAGGGTTATCAGAGCAGTACTTC
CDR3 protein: CASSPTGTGLSEQYF

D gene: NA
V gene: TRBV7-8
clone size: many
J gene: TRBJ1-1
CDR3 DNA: TGTGCCAGCACCTCTGCCTGGGGGAACACTGAAGCTTTCTTT
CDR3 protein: CASTSAWGNTEAFF

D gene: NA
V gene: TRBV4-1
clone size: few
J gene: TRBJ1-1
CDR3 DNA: TGCGCCAGCAGCCAAGATCCCCCAGGGCCGGCTGAAGCTTTCTTT
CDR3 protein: CASSQDPPGPAEAFF

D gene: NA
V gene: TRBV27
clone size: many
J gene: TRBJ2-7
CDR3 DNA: TGTGCCAGCAGTACCCCCGGCCGATTTTCCGAGCAGTACTTC
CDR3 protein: CASSTPGRFSEQYF